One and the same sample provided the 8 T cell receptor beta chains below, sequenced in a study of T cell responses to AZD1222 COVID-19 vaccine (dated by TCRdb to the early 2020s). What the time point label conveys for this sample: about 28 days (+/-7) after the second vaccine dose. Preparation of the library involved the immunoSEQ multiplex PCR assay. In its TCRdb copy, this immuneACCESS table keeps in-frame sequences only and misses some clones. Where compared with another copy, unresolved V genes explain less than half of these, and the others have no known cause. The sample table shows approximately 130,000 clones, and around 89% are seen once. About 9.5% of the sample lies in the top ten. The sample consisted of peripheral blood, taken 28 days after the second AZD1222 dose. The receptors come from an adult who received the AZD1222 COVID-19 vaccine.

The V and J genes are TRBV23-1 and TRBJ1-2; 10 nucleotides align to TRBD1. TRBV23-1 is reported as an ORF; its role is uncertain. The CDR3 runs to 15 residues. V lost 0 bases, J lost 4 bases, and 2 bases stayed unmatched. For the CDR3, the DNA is TGCGCCAGCAGTCAATCTGGACAGGGGGTCTATGGCTACACCTTC. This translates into CASSQSGQGVYGYTF.

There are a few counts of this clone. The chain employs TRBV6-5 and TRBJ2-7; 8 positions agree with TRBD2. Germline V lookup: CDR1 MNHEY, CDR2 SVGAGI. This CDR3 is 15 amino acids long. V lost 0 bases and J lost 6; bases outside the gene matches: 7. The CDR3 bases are TGTGCCAGCAGTTACTCGGGTAGCGGGGTCCCCGAGCAGTACTTC. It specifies CASSYSGSGVPEQYF.

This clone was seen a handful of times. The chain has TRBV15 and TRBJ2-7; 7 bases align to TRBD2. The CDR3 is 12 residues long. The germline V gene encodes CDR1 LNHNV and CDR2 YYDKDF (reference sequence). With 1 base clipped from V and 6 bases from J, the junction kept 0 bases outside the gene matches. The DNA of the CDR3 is TGTGCCACCAGCAGAGGGACTAGCGAGCAGTACTTC. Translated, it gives CATSRGTSEQYF.

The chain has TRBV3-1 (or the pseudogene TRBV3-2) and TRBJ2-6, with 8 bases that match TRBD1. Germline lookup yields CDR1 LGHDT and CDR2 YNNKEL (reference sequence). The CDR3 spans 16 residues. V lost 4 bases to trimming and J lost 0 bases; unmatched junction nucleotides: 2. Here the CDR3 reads CASSPTGGSGANVLTF. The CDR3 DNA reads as TGTGCCAGCAGCCCCACAGGGGGCTCTGGGGCCAACGTCCTGACTTTC.

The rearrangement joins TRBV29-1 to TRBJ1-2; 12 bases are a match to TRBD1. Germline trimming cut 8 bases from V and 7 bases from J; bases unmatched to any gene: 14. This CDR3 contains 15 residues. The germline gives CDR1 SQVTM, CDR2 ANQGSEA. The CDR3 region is CSLSGTGGAGGGYTF. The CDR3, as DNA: TGCAGCCTATCCGGGACAGGGGGCGCAGGTGGTGGCTACACCTTC.

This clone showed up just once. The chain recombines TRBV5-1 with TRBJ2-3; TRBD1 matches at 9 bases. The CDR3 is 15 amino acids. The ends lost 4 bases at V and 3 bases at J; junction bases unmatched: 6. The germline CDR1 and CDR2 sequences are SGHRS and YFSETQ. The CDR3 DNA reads TGCGCCAGCAGCCCAGGACAGGGGAGGACAGATACGCAGTATTTT. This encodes CASSPGQGRTDTQYF.

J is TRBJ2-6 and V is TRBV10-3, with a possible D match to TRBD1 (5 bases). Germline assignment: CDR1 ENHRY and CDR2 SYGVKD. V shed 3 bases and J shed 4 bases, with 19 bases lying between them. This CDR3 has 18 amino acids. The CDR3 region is CAISERGFGRWGANVLTF. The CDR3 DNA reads TGTGCCATCAGTGAAAGGGGATTCGGGCGCTGGGGGGCCAACGTCCTGACTTTC.

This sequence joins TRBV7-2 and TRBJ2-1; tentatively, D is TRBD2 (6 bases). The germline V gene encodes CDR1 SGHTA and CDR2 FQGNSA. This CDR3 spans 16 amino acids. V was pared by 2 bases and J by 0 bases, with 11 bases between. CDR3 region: CASSLTAGSSYNEQFF. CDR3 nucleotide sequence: TGTGCCAGCAGCTTAACGGCGGGGAGCTCCTACAATGAGCAGTTCTTC.